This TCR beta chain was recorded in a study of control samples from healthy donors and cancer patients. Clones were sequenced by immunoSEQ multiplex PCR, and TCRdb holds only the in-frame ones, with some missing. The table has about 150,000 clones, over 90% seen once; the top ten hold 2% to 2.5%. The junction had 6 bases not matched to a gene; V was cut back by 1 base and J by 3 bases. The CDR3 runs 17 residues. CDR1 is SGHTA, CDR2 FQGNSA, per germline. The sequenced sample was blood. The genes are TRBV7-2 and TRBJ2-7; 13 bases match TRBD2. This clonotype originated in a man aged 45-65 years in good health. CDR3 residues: CASSLVRTSGRFYEQYF. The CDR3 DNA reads TGTGCCAGCAGCTTAGTCAGGACTAGCGGGAGATTCTACGAGCAGTACTTC. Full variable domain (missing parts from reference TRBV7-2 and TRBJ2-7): GAGVSQSPSNKVTEKGKDVELRCDPISGHTALYWYRQSLGQGLEFLIYFQGNSAPDKSGLPSDRFSAERTGGSVSTLTIQRTQQEDSAVYLCASSLVRTSGRFYEQYFGPGTRLTVT.